Sequencing of this T cell receptor (beta chain) was carried out in a study of neurological immune-mediated disorders. TCRdb fed the 5' RACE reads into MiXCR, producing one record per CDR3 protein. The table has about 66,000 distinct CDR3 sequences, 4.5% seen once. This clonotype occurred many times. The germline V gene has CDR1 SGHRS and CDR2 YFSETQ. V lost 4 bases and J 5 bases, leaving 10 bases between the germline ends. The CDR3 contains 13 residues. This TCR came from a man aged 30-40 years with multiple sclerosis. What was sequenced was PBMCs. The rearrangement joins TRBV5-1 to TRBJ2-1; D remains unclear. The CDR3 nucleotides read TGCGCCAGCAGCCTGACACCCAACAATGAGCAGTTCTTC. This sequence encodes CASSLTPNNEQFF.